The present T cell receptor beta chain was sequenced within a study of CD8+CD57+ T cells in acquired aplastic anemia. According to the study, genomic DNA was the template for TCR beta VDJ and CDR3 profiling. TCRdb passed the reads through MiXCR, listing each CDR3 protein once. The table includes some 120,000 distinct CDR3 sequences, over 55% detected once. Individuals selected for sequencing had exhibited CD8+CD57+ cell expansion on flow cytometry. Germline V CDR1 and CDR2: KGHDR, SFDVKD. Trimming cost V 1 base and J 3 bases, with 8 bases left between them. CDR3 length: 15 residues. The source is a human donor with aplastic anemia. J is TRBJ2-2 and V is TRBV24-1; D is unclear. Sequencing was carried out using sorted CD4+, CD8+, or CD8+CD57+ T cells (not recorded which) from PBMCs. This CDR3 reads CATSDLVADTGELFF. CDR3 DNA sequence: TGTGCCACCAGTGATTTAGTGGCAGACACCGGGGAGCTGTTTTTT.